This is a list of T cell receptor beta chains from one sample in a study of cytotoxic CD8 clonotypes in ibrutinib-treated CLL. Sequenced by immunoSEQ multiplex PCR; TCRdb stores in-frame clones only, minus some. The data contain around 160,000 clones, 70% to 85% of them seen just once; the ten biggest clones take up roughly 2%. Here the sequenced sample was PBMCs, taken after 12 months of ibrutinib treatment. The receptors come from a human donor with chronic lymphocytic leukemia. CDR3s include the opening cysteine and the closing phenylalanine or tryptophan. D genes are given only for firm matches. Size is stated for part of the rows, as once, few or many counts, or as a class when the clone is expanded.

v_gene,j_gene,abundance,d_gene,CDR3nt,CDR3aa
TRBV5-8,TRBJ1-2,-,-,TGTGCCAGCACCCCCAGGGTGGGCTATGGCTACACCTTC,CASTPRVGYGYTF
TRBV9,TRBJ2-6,-,-,TGTGCCAGCAGCGCACGACAGTACTCTGGGGCCAACGTCCTGACTTTC,CASSARQYSGANVLTF
TRBV6-5,TRBJ2-7,-,-,TGTGCCAGCAGTTCGGACAGACAAGGAGGCGAGCAGTACTTC,CASSSDRQGGEQYF
TRBV15,TRBJ1-5,-,-,TGTGCCACCAGCAACACCTCAGGGGCCTGGTGGGGGGTCTCCAATCAGCCCCAGCATTTT,CATSNTSGAWWGVSNQPQHF
TRBV7-9,TRBJ2-7,few,TRBD2,TGTGCCAGCAGCTTAGCGAGGGGGACTAGCGGGAGGGTTGGGGAGCAGTACTTC,CASSLARGTSGRVGEQYF
TRBV10-3,TRBJ2-2,-,-,TGTGCCATCACGGCCACGGGTACGAACACCGGGGAGCTGTTTTTT,CAITATGTNTGELFF
TRBV5-5,TRBJ1-1,-,-,TGTGCCACAAGCTTGGGACGGTACATGAACACTGAAGCTTTCTTT,CATSLGRYMNTEAFF
TRBV19,TRBJ2-2,-,-,TGTGCCAGTAGTCCGGGAGACGGGGGCGTAGGCGGGGAGCTGTTTTTT,CASSPGDGGVGGELFF
TRBV4-1,TRBJ1-2,-,TRBD1,TGCGCCAGCAGCCAAGATGGGCGGACAGGTTTCCAGGGGTACACCTTC,CASSQDGRTGFQGYTF
TRBV7-9,TRBJ1-1,once,-,TGTGCCAGTTCCCCGTTTTCGATGAACACTGAAGCTTTCTTT,CASSPFSMNTEAFF
TRBV19,TRBJ2-7,once,TRBD1,TGTGCCAGTAGCGCGACAGGGGGCTCCTACGAGCAGTACTTC,CASSATGGSYEQYF
TRBV6-5,TRBJ1-2,few,-,TGTGCCAGCAGTTACGGGGCAGGGTCGAGCTATGGCTACACCTTC,CASSYGAGSSYGYTF
TRBV7-6,TRBJ2-1,-,-,TGTGCCAGCGGGGGACTCCCCGGGGCCAATGAGCAGTTCTTC,CASGGLPGANEQFF
TRBV5-6,TRBJ2-1,once,TRBD1,TGTGCCAGCAGCCCGGGACAGGAACGATACAATGAGCAGTTCTTC,CASSPGQERYNEQFF
TRBV7-8,TRBJ2-1,-,-,TGTGCCAGCAGCGGGATGAACAATGAGCAGTTCTTC,CASSGMNNEQFF
TRBV5-5,TRBJ2-5,-,TRBD2,TGTGCCAGCAGCTCTCTTAGCGGGGGGGCCAACCGGGAGACCCAGTACTTC,CASSSLSGGANRETQYF
TRBV27,TRBJ1-1,-,-,TGTGCCAGCAGTTTTGGGGGGGCAGGGAACACTGAAGCTTTCTTT,CASSFGGAGNTEAFF
TRBV5-6,TRBJ2-7,-,TRBD1,TGTGCCAGCAGCTTGGGGGGACAGGGGTCCTACGAGCAGTACTTC,CASSLGGQGSYEQYF
TRBV6-6,TRBJ2-7,-,-,TGTGCCAGCAGTTACTCTACAGGGCTCCTCTCCTACGAGCAGTACTTC,CASSYSTGLLSYEQYF
TRBV7-2,TRBJ2-3,once,-,TGTGCCAGCAGCTCCCAAAGCGGTTCTGGAGATACGCAGTATTTT,CASSSQSGSGDTQYF
TRBV5-6,TRBJ2-7,-,TRBD2,TGTGCCAGCAGCTTGGGACTAGCGGGGGCGGGCGGCGAGCAGTACTTC,CASSLGLAGAGGEQYF
TRBV6-1,TRBJ1-2,-,-,TGTGCCAGCAGTGAAGGGGGGAAGTATGGCTACACCTTC,CASSEGGKYGYTF
TRBV19,TRBJ2-6,-,TRBD1,TGTGCCACGTCCGGGACAGGCCTCTCTGGGGCCAACGTCCTGACTTTC,CATSGTGLSGANVLTF
TRBV11-2,TRBJ2-7,once,-,TGTGCCAGCAGCACCGACAGGTATTTCTACGAGCAGTACTTC,CASSTDRYFYEQYF
TRBV15,TRBJ1-6,-,TRBD1,TGTGCCACCAGCAGAGATCGAGGACAGGTGATATTTTCACCCCTCCACTTT,CATSRDRGQVIFSPLHF
TRBV7-3,TRBJ2-7,few,-,TGTGCCAGCAGCCCCAGCTCCTACGAGCAGTACTTC,CASSPSSYEQYF
TRBV7-8,TRBJ1-5,-,TRBD1,TGTGCCAGCAGCTCACAGGGGACACTCAATCAGCCCCAGCATTTT,CASSSQGTLNQPQHF
TRBV29-1,TRBJ2-4,-,-,TGCAGCGGCAGGGGAGCCAAAAACATTCAGTACTTC,CSGRGAKNIQYF
TRBV4-2,TRBJ2-6,-,TRBD1,TGTGCCAGCAGCCAAGATCGGACAGGGGGTGGTGGGGCCAACGTCCTGACTTTC,CASSQDRTGGGGANVLTF
TRBV7-8,TRBJ2-7,-,TRBD2,TGTGCCAGCAGCCCCAGGACTAGCGGGCCCTACGAGCAGTACTTC,CASSPRTSGPYEQYF
TRBV5-6,TRBJ2-2,-,-,TGTGCCAGCTGGGGTGGGTCGAGTCACACCGGGGAGCTGTTTTTT,CASWGGSSHTGELFF
TRBV7-9,TRBJ1-2,-,TRBD1,TGTGCCAGCAGCTCCGGACAGGGGGTACGAGGCTACACCTTC,CASSSGQGVRGYTF
TRBV28,TRBJ2-3,-,TRBD2,TGTGCCAGCATGTTAGGCGGGAGGAAAGATACGCAGTATTTT,CASMLGGRKDTQYF